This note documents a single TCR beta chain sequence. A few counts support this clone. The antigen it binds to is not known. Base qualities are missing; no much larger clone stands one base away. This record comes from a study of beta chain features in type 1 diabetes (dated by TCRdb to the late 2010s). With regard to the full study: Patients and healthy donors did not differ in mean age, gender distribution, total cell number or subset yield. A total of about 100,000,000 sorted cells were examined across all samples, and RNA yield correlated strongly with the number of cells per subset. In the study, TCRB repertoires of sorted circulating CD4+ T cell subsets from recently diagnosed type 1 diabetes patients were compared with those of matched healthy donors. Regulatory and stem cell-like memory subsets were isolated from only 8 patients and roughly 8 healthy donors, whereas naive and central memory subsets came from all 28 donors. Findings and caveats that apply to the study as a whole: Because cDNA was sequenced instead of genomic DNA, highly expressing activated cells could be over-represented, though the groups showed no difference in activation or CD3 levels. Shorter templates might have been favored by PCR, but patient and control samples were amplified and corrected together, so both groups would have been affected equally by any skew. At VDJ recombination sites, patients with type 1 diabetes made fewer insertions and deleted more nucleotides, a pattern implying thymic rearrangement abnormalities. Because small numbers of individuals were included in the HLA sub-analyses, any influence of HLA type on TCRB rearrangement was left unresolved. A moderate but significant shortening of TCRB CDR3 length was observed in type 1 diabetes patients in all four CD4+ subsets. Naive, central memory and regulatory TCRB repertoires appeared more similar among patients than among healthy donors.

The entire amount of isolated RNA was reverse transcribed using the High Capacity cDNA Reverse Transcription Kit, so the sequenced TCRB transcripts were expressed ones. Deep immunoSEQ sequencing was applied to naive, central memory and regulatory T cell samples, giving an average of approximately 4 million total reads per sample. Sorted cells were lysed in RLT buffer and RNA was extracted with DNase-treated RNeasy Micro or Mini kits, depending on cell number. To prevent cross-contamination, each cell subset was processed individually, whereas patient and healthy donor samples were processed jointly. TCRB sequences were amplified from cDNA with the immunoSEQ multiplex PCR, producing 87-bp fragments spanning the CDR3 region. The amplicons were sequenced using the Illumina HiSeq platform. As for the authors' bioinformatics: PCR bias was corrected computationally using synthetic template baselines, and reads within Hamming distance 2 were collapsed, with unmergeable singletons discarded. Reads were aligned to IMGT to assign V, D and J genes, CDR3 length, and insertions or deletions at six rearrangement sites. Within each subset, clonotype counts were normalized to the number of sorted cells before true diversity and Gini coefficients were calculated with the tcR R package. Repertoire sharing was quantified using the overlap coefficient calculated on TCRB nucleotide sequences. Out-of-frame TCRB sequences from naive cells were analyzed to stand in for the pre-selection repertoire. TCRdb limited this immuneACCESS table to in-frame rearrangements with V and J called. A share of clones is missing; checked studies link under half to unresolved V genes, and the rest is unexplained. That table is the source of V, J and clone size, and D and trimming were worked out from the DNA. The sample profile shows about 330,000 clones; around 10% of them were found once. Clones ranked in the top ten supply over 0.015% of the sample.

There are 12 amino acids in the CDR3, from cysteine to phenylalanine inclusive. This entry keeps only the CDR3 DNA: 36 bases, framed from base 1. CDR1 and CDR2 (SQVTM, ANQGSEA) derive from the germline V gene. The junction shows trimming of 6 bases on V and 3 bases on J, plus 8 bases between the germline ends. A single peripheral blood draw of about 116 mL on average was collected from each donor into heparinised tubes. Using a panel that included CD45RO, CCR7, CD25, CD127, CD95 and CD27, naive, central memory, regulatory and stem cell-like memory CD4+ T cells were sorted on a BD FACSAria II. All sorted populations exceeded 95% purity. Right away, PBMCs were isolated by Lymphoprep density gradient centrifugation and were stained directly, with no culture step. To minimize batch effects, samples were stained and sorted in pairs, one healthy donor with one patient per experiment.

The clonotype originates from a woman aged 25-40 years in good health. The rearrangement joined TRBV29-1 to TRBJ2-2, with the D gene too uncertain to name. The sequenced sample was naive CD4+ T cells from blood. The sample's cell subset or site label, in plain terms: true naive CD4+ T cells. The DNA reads TGCAGCGTCAGAGCGTACACCGGGGAGCTGTTTTTT. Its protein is CSVRAYTGELFF.